The next 14 T cell receptor beta chains were all read from a single sample in a study of cytomegalovirus exposure and HLA in healthy donors. Profiling relied on immunoSEQ multiplex PCR, and the TCRdb table lists in-frame clones only, not all of them. The sample holds roughly 250,000 clones, about 86% seen once. Sequenced sample: PBMCs. The receptors derive from a man aged 18 to 29 in good health and CMV-seronegative.

The V and J genes are TRBV27 and TRBJ2-1, with 9 bases identical to TRBD2. The CDR3 has 17 residues. From germline, CDR1 is MNHEY and CDR2 SMNVEV (reference sequence). V was clipped by 2 bases and J by 7 bases; unmatched bases: 12. The CDR3 protein is CASSLASWREGYNEQFF. The DNA of the CDR3 is TGTGCCAGCAGTTTAGCTTCCTGGCGGGAGGGATATAATGAGCAGTTCTTC.

This chain uses TRBV7-8 with TRBJ2-6, with TRBD2 identical over 7 bases. The CDR3 consists of 17 residues. The trim removed 0 bases at V and 7 bases at J, leaving 9 bases unmatched. Germline V gene lookup returns CDR1 SGHVS and CDR2 FQNEAQ. CDR3 loop: CASSLARTGLLANVLTF. As DNA, the CDR3 is TGTGCCAGCAGCTTAGCACGCACGGGACTATTAGCCAACGTCCTGACTTTC.

The V call is TRBV5-1, the J call TRBJ2-3; the D gene is possibly TRBD2 (5 bases). The CDR3 spans 14 residues. Germline V gene data show CDR1 as SGHRS and CDR2 as YFSETQ. V was shortened by 4 bases and J by 7 bases, with 16 bases between the two germline ends. The CDR3 is CASSPADFFNTQYF. For the CDR3, the DNA is TGCGCCAGCAGCCCAGCGGACTTTTTTAATACGCAGTATTTT.

The V gene is TRBV6-5, the J gene TRBJ1-5; D unclear. Germline CDR1 and CDR2: MNHEY and SVGAGI. The CDR3 extends over 13 amino acids. V lost 0 bases to trimming and J lost 7 bases, with 7 bases between them. This chain's CDR3 is CASSYSREQPQHF. Written as DNA, the CDR3 is TGTGCCAGCAGTTACTCGAGGGAGCAGCCCCAGCATTTT.

The chain carries TRBV20-1 and TRBJ2-3, with TRBD2 as a possible D gene (5 bases). CDR1 and CDR2 (germline): DFQATT, SNEGSKA (reference sequence). Trimming took off 6 bases at V and 6 bases at J, with 7 bases between the two ends. The CDR3 covers 10 residues. The CDR3 spells CSAVADTQYF. The DNA of the CDR3 is TGCAGTGCCGTAGCGGATACGCAGTATTTT.

This clone is a singleton in its sample. The rearrangement joins TRBV5-5 to TRBJ2-7; D perhaps matches TRBD1 (5 bases). There are 14 residues in the CDR3. V lost 2 bases and J 7 bases, leaving 16 bases between the germline ends. Germline V gene data show CDR1 as SGHKS and CDR2 as YYEKEE (reference sequence). CDR3 in amino acids: CASSFDSTGWEQYF. CDR3 nucleotides: TGTGCCAGCAGCTTCGACAGTACTGGATGGGAGCAGTACTTC.

V usage is TRBV7-2 and J usage is TRBJ2-2; 8 nucleotides line up with TRBD2. CDR1 is SGHTA, CDR2 FQGNSA, per germline. This CDR3 spans 18 amino acids. The V and J ends lost 3 bases and 4 bases, in that order; junction bases with no gene match: 13. CDR3 nucleotide sequence: TGTGCCAGCAGCTTGTTTTTCTCAGCGGGGGCCTCCACCGGGGAGCTGTTTTTT. It codes for CASSLFFSAGASTGELFF.

V and J are TRBV11-2 and TRBJ2-7; perhaps TRBD1 as D (5 bases). The CDR3 spans 12 residues. Per the germline V gene, CDR1 is SGHAT and CDR2 is FQNNGV. Trimming cost V 1 base and J 6 bases, with 7 bases left between them. The CDR3: CASSLAGREQYF. The CDR3 DNA reads TGTGCCAGCAGCTTAGCAGGGCGCGAGCAGTACTTC.

The rearrangement links TRBV30 to TRBJ1-6; D might be TRBD1 (6 bases). Between the trimmed V and J ends, which lost 5 bases and 6 bases, there was a span of 17 bases. The CDR3 is made up of 15 amino acids. Germline V gives CDR1 GTSNPN, CDR2 SVGIG (reference sequence). The chain's CDR3 is CAWDTGFSLNSPLHF. The CDR3 coding sequence is TGTGCCTGGGATACAGGGTTTTCCCTTAATTCACCCCTCCACTTT.

V is TRBV19 and J is TRBJ1-5; TRBD1 matches 8 bases. This CDR3 has 17 amino acids. J lost 0 bases, V lost 5 bases, and 9 bases had no gene match. Germline V gives CDR1 LNHDA, CDR2 SQIVND (reference sequence). CDR3 protein: CASSPRQGKTSNQPQHF. Written as DNA, the CDR3 is TGTGCCAGTAGTCCTAGACAGGGGAAAACTAGCAATCAGCCCCAGCATTTT.

V and J are TRBV9 and TRBJ1-4; D not certain. The CDR3 runs to 16 residues. Trimming took off 7 bases at V and 2 bases at J, with 18 bases between the two ends. Germline CDR1 reads SGDLS; CDR2 reads YYNGEE. CDR3 DNA sequence: TGTGCCAGCTCCCCCGGGGAAGGGATGACTAATGAAAAACTGTTTTTT. It codes for CASSPGEGMTNEKLFF. The full variable domain, completed using reference TRBV9 and TRBJ1-4, is DSGVTQTPKHLITATGQRVTLRCSPRSGDLSVYWYQQSLDQGLQFLIQYYNGEERAKGNILERFSAQQFPDLHSELNLSSLELGDSALYFCASSPGEGMTNEKLFFGSGTQLSVL.

The rearrangement uses TRBV7-8 and TRBJ2-1; D uncertain. CDR1 SGHVS and CDR2 FQNEAQ come from the germline V gene. The CDR3 extends over 12 amino acids. V lost 5 bases and J 7 bases, leaving 9 bases between the germline ends. For the CDR3, the DNA is TGTGCCAGCAGCCCCCTAGGTAATGAGCAGTTCTTC. It is translated as CASSPLGNEQFF.

This clone was picked up a small number of times. The CDR3 does not end in the conserved phenylalanine or tryptophan, so this is likely a read error. Because the CDR3's place on the DNA is in doubt, the DNA is left out and the CDR3 is given as listed by TCRdb. The chain links TRBV30 to TRBJ1-1. Counting both end residues, the CDR3 totals 8 amino acids. Germline lookup yields CDR1 GTSNPN and CDR2 SVGIG (reference sequence). The CDR3 spells CAWSPTCL.

There are a few counts of this clone. V and J are TRBV7-2 and TRBJ1-2; D call uncertain. Per germline, CDR1 SGHTA and CDR2 FQGNSA. CDR3 size: 16 residues. Trimming took off 1 base at V and 8 bases at J, with 20 bases between the two ends. CDR3 nucleotides: TGTGCCAGCAGCTTAGGTCCCAGTGGGCGGGGAGGCGGCTACACCTTC. Translating gives CASSLGPSGRGGGYTF.